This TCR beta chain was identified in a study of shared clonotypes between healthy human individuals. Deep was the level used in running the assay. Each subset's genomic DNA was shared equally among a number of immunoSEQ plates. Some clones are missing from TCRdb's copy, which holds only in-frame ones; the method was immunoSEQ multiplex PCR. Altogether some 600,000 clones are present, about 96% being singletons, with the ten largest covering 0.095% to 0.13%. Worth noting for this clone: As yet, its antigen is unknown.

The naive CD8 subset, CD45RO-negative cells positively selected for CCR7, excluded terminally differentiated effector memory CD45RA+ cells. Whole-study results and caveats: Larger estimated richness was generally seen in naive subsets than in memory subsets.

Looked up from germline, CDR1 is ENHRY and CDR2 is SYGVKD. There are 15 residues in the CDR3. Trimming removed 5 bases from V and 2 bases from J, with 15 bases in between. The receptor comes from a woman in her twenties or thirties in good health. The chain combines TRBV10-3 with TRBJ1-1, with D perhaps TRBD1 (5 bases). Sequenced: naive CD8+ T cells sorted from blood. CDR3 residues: CAISSNQGINTEAFF. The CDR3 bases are TGTGCCATCAGTAGTAACCAGGGAATTAACACTGAAGCTTTCTTT.